The entry that follows covers one T cell receptor beta chain sequence. Its antigen is unknown. Base qualities are missing; no much larger clone stands one base away. The data were taken from a study of T cell responses to AZD1222 COVID-19 vaccine (dated by TCRdb to the early 2020s). For context, the study as a whole: A total of 233 trial participants underwent TCR sequencing, of whom 207 received two doses of AZD1222 and some 25 received two doses of the MenACWY control vaccine. Trial participants were enrolled into age subgroups of 18-55, 56-69 and 70-plus years, which contained about 150, 27 and 61 TCR-sequenced participants, respectively.

The CDR3 regions of human TCRbeta chains were analyzed by immunosequencing. The original methods were these. TCRs in the repertoires were compared against a reference library of SARS-CoV-2-specific TCRs that had been generated with the MIRA antigen-specificity platform. Breadth was defined as the fraction of unique TCRs that were SARS-CoV-2-associated, and depth was defined as the fraction of total T cells that were SARS-CoV-2-associated. Using the MIRA data, each spike-specific TCR was assigned both to the spike region to which the TCR was reactive and to a CD4 or CD8 class. Log10-transformed breadth and depth values were compared by one-way ANOVA with Sidak's multiple comparisons tests. Not all clones reach the TCRdb copy of this immuneACCESS table, which keeps in-frame sequences only. Checked studies attribute under half of the gap to unresolved V genes and leave the rest unexplained. That table is the source of V, J and clone size, and D and trimming were worked out from the DNA. The sample table holds over 45,000 clones, of which more than 70% were seen once. Around 13% of the sample lies in the top ten.

Study-level results and caveats: Vaccine-associated CD4 TCRs spanned the whole spike protein, with dominant responses in regions 160-218 and 743-854. Because no day 14 peak-response samples were available, repertoires were characterized only after the peak T cell response. The 56-69-year group was small, and its depth increase did not reach significance, likely because of low power. Nearly half of unique spike-specific TCRs reportedly recognized epitopes outside regions mutated in the B.1.351 and B.1.1.7 variants. Participants were mostly white British, with more females than males. The authors suggested clonal diversity may have been underestimated. After two AZD1222 doses, both the breadth and the depth of spike-specific TCRs were significantly higher than at day 0 and than in MenACWY recipients. Conclusions about previously exposed vaccinees are limited, since just a handful of AZD1222 recipients were seropositive for SARS-CoV-2 at baseline.

The time point label, read with the paper, signifies: about 28 days (+/-7) after the second vaccine dose. Because spike-specific TCR depth and breadth did not differ between the two schedules, AZD1222 recipients who got a second dose at roughly 4 weeks were pooled with those who got a second dose at roughly 12 weeks. Vaccinee samples were obtained from the UK trials COV001 and COV002, which included a single-blind randomized controlled phase 2/3 trial of AZD1222 (ChAdOx1 nCoV-19) in healthy adults. For TCRbeta chain sequencing, PBMC samples from trial participants were taken at day 0 and at day 28 after the second dose. V sheds 0 bases and J sheds 2 bases, leaving 9 bases between their ends. Counted from cysteine to phenylalanine, this CDR3 has 14 amino acids. The retained sequence is limited to the CDR3, 42 bases, with the frame set at the first base. Based on the germline V gene, the CDR1 and CDR2 sequences are SGHRS and YFSETQ.

The sequence came from an adult who received the AZD1222 COVID-19 vaccine. Source: peripheral blood, taken 28 days after the second AZD1222 dose. The V and J genes are TRBV5-1 and TRBJ2-7; TRBD2 could be the D gene, as 5 bases match. The nucleotide sequence reads as follows: TGCGCCAGCAGCTTGGGGACTCGGACCTACGAGCAGTACTTC. Its product reads: CASSLGTRTYEQYF.